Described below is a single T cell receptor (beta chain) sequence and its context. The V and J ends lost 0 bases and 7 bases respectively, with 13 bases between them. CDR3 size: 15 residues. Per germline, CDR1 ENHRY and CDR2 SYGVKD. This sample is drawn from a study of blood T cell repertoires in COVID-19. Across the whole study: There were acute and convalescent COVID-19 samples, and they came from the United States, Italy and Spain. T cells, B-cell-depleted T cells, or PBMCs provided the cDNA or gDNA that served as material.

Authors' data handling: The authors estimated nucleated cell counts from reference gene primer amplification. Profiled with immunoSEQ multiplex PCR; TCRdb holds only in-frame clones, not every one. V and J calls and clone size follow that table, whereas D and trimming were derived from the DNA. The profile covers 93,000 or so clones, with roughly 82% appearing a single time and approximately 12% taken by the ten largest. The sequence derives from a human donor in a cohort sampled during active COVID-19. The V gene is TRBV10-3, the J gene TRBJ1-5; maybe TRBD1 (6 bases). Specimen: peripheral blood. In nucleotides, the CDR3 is TGTGCCATCAGTGAGTCGCGACAGGATGGACAGCCCCAGCATTTT. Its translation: CAISESRQDGQPQHF.